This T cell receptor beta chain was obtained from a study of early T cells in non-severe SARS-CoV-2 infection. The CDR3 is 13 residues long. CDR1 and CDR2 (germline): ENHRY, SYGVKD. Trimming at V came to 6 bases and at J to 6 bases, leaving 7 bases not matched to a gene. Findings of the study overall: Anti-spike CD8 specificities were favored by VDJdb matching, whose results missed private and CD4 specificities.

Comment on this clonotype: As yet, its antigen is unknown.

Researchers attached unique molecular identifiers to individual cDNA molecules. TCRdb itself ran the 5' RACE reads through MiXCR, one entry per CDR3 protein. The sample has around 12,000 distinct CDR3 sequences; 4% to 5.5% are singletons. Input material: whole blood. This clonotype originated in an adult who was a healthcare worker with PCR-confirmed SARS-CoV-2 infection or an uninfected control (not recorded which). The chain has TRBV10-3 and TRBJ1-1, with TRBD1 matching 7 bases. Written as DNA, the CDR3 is TGTGCCATCAGGGAGACAGGACAGGCTGAAGCTTTCTTT. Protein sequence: CAIRETGQAEAFF.